This T cell receptor beta chain was retrieved from a study of blood T cell repertoires in COVID-19. About the research overall: Whether acute or convalescent, the COVID-19 samples came from the United States, Italy and Spain. The analysed material was cDNA or gDNA that came from T cells, B-cell-depleted T cells, or PBMCs.

In the authors' methods: Counts of nucleated cells, estimated from reference gene primer amplification, were obtained. TCRdb keeps only in-frame clones here, not all; method: immunoSEQ multiplex PCR. That table gives V, J and clone size, and the DNA gave D and trimming. The sample has about 310,000 clones; around 84% are singletons. Germline trimming cut 6 bases from V and 1 base from J; bases unmatched to any gene: 7. The CDR3 length is 15 residues. Germline-derived CDR1 and CDR2 are MNHEY and SMNVEV (reference sequence). Sample: peripheral blood. The chain uses TRBV27 and TRBJ1-1; 8 bases line up with TRBD1. This TCR derives from a man between 65 and 79 years old with acute or convalescent COVID-19. The CDR3, as DNA: TGTGCCAGCAGCAGCCCCGGGACAGGGAACACTGAAGCTTTCTTT. This sequence encodes CASSSPGTGNTEAFF.